This TCR beta chain was identified during a study of OX40 agonist ivuxolimab in advanced cancers. About the study: The dose-escalation cohort was over 65% male, with a mean age of about 58 years, ranging about 20 to 85.

Profiled with immunoSEQ multiplex PCR; TCRdb holds only in-frame clones, not every one. The sample carries 40,000 to 50,000 clones, approximately 87% recorded once. Findings and caveats of the study: Circulating CD4+ and CD8+ T cells showed clonal expansion by week 6 at 0.1 to 3.0 mg/kg.

Worth noting for this clone: What it recognizes is unknown.

This CDR3 region has 12 residues. CDR1 is SNHLY, CDR2 FYNNEI, per germline. Trimming pared 7 bases from V and 8 bases from J, leaving 14 bases between. Blood was sampled at baseline, cycle 4 day 1, and cycle 7 day 1. The genes are TRBV2 and TRBJ1-1; maybe TRBD1 (5 bases). This sample comprised CD4+ or CD8+ T cells sorted from blood, obtained in a trial of the OX40 agonist ivuxolimab. The TCR comes from an adult with an advanced solid tumor such as melanoma, head and neck, liver or kidney cancer. The CDR3 DNA is TGTGCCAGCAAACAGCAGGGCGCAGAAGCTTTCTTT. Protein: CASKQQGAEAFF.